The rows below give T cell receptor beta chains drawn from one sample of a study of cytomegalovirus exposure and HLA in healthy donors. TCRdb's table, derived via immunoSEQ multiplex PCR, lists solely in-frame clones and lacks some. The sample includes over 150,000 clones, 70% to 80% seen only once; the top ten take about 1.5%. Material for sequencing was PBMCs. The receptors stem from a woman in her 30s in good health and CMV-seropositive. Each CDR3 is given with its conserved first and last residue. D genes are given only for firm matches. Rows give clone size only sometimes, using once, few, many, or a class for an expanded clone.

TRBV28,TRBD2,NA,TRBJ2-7,TGTGCCCTTAGCGGGAGGACCTCCTACGAGCAGTACTTC,CALSGRTSYEQYF
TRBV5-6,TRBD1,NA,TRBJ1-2,TGTGCCAGCAGCTTGACCGGGACAGGGATTGGAAACTATGGCTACACCTTC,CASSLTGTGIGNYGYTF
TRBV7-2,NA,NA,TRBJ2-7,TGTGCCAGCAGCTTAAGTCAGGCTACATCCTACGAGCAGTACTTC,CASSLSQATSYEQYF
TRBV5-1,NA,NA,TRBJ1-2,TGCGCCAGCAGCTTGGCCGGGGAAAACTATGGCTACACCTTC,CASSLAGENYGYTF
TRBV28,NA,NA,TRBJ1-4,TGTGCCAGCAGTTTGCTGGGCCTTGATGAAAAACTGTTTTTT,CASSLLGLDEKLFF
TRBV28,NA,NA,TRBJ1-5,TGTGCCAGCAGTAGGGGGATTGGCAATCAGCCCCAGCATTTT,CASSRGIGNQPQHF
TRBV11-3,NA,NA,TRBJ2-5,TGTGCCAGCGCCCTTCTTGAGAAAGAGACCCAGTACTTC,CASALLEKETQYF
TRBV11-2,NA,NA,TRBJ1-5,TGTGCCAGCAGCTTGTCAGGTCAGGTCAATCAGCCCCAGCATTTT,CASSLSGQVNQPQHF
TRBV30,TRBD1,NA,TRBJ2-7,TGTGCCTGGAGTGCCGACAGGGGGAGATACGAGCAGTACTTC,CAWSADRGRYEQYF
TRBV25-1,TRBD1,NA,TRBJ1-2,TGTGCCAGCTCACAGGGGGCGGGCTATGGCTACACCTTC,CASSQGAGYGYTF
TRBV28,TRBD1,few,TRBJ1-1,TGTGCCAGCACGGGGGACAGAAAAGCTTTCTTT,CASTGDRKAFF
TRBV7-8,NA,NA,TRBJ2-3,TGTGCCAGCGGCATGACTAGCACAGATACGCAGTATTTT,CASGMTSTDTQYF
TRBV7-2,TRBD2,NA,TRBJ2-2,TGTGCCAGCAGCTTAACGGGAGGGCCCTCGAGAACCGGGGAGCTGTTTTTT,CASSLTGGPSRTGELFF
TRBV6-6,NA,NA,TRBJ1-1,TGTGCCAGCAGTTACCTAGGAGCCGAGGGCACTGAAGCTTTCTTT,CASSYLGAEGTEAFF
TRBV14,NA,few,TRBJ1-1,TGTGCCAGCAGCCAAACCTCCGGGACTGAAGCTTTCTTT,CASSQTSGTEAFF
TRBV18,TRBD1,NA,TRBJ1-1,TGTGCCAGCTCACCACGTTCTGGACAGGGGGCGCGTGGCAACACTGAAGCTTTCTTT,CASSPRSGQGARGNTEAFF
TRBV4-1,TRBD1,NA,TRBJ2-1,TGCGCCAGCAGCACCAGGGGGCTAGGCTCCTACAATGAGCAGTTCTTC,CASSTRGLGSYNEQFF
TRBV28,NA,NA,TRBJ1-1,TGTGCCAGCAGTTTACCCTTCGGGGAGGACACTGAAGCTTTCTTT,CASSLPFGEDTEAFF
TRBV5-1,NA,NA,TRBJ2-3,TGCGCCAGCAGCCTGGCGCCGCAGGCCGGCACAGATACGCAGTATTTT,CASSLAPQAGTDTQYF
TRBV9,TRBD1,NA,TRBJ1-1,TGTGCCAGCAGCAAGGACAGGGCGGACACTGAAGCTTTCTTT,CASSKDRADTEAFF
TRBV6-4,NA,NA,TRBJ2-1,TGTGCCAGCACCCGAGACGCCGGGGGAAGCTACAATGAGCAGTTCTTC,CASTRDAGGSYNEQFF
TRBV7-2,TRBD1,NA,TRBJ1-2,TGTGCCAGCAGCTTAGCGGGGACAGGAGCCTATGGCTACACCTTC,CASSLAGTGAYGYTF
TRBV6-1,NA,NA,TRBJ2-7,TGTGCCAGCATGAGGGGAGGTCTATACGAGCAGTACTTC,CASMRGGLYEQYF
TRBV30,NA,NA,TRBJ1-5,TGTGCCTGGAATATCCGTAGCAATCAGCCCCAGCATTTT,CAWNIRSNQPQHF
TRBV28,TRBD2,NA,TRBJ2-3,TGTGCCAGCAGTCAAACGGGACTAGCGGGAGGGCCGGATACGCAGTATTTT,CASSQTGLAGGPDTQYF
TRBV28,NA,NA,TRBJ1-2,TGTGCCAGCAAGAGAGGGCAGTACTATGGCTACACCTTC,CASKRGQYYGYTF
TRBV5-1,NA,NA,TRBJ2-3,TGCGCCAGCAGCTTGGGGGGAGAAACAGATACGCAGTATTTT,CASSLGGETDTQYF
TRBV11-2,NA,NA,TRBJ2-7,TGTGCCAGCAGCCGCGCGCTAGGGCAGTACTTC,CASSRALGQYF
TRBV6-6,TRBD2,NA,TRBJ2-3,TGTGCCAGCAGTTACCGAAGCGGGAGGGGAACAGATACGCAGTATTTT,CASSYRSGRGTDTQYF
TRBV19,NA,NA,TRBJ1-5,TGTGCCAGTAGTATTAACCGCGGCAACCCCCAGCATTTT,CASSINRGNPQHF
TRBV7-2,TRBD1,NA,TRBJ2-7,TGTGCCAGCAGCTTGGCACCCCCCGGACAGGGGGCCTACGAGCAGTACTTC,CASSLAPPGQGAYEQYF
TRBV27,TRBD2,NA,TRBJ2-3,TGTGCCAGCAGTTTATTAGGGGCGGGAGGCACAGATACGCAGTATTTT,CASSLLGAGGTDTQYF
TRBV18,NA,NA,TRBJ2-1,TGTGCCAGCTCACCGTCGAGACAGGAGGTAGGACAATTGCAGTTCTTC,CASSPSRQEVGQLQFF
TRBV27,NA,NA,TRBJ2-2,TGTGCCAGCAGTCCTTACTTGGCCGGGGAGCTGTTTTTT,CASSPYLAGELFF
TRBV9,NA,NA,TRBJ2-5,TGTGCCAGCAGCGTACTAGGACAGCTCCAAGAGACCCAGTACTTC,CASSVLGQLQETQYF
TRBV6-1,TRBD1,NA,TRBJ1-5,TGTGCCAGCAGTGGACAGGGGTTAAATCAGCCCCAGCATTTT,CASSGQGLNQPQHF
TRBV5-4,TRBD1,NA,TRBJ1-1,TGTGCCAGCAGCCAGACAGGGGGCGATGGCAGTGGTACAGGAGCTTTCTTT,CASSQTGGDGSGTGAFF
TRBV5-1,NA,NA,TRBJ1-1,TGCGCCAGCAGCTTGGCGGTGAGGGCTGAAGCTTTCTTT,CASSLAVRAEAFF
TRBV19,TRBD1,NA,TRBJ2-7,TGTGCCAGTAGCACAGGTCGGGACAGGATGTCGACGCAGTACTTC,CASSTGRDRMSTQYF
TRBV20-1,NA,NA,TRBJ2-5,TGCAGTGCTACAGGGAAAGAGACCCAGTACTTC,CSATGKETQYF
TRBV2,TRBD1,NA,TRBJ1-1,TGTGCCAGCGGTACAGGGGCCCTGGAAGCTTTCTTT,CASGTGALEAFF
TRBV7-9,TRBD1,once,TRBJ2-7,TGTGCCAGCAGCTCAGGGACAGGGGGCTACGAGCAGTACTTC,CASSSGTGGYEQYF
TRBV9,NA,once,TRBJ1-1,TGTGCCAGTAGCGTAACAGGTAGGGACACTGAAGCTTTCTTT,CASSVTGRDTEAFF
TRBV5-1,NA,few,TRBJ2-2,TGCGCCAGCAGCTTGGTTTTGAGCACCGGGGAGCTGTTTTTT,CASSLVLSTGELFF
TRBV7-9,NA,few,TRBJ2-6,TGTGCCAGCAGTCTTTTTAAACAAGCTGGGGCCAACGTCCTGACTTTC,CASSLFKQAGANVLTF
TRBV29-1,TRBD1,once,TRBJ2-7,TGCAGAGCCGGAGGGGGGGACAGGGGCTACGAGCAGTACTTC,CRAGGGDRGYEQYF
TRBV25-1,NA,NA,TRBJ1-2,TGTGCCAGCAGTGAATCGCACAGATATGGCTACACCTTC,CASSESHRYGYTF
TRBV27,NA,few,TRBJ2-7,TGTGCCAGCAGTCCGAGCTCCTACGAGCAGTACTTC,CASSPSSYEQYF
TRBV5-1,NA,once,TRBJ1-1,TGCGCCAGCAGCTTGCGGACAAACCCCTCCGGGGGCACTGAAGCTTTCTTT,CASSLRTNPSGGTEAFF
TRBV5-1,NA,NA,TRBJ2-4,TGCGCCAGCAGCTTGTACCTAGTCCAAGCCAAAAACATTCAGTACTTC,CASSLYLVQAKNIQYF
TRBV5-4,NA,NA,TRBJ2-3,NA,CASSSSGLAEDTQYF
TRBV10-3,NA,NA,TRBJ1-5,TGTGCCATCCGGGCCGGGGGCAATCAGCCCCAGCATTTT,CAIRAGGNQPQHF
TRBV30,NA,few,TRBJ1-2,TGTGCCTGGAGTTATCCGGGAACCGGTGGCTACACCTTC,CAWSYPGTGGYTF